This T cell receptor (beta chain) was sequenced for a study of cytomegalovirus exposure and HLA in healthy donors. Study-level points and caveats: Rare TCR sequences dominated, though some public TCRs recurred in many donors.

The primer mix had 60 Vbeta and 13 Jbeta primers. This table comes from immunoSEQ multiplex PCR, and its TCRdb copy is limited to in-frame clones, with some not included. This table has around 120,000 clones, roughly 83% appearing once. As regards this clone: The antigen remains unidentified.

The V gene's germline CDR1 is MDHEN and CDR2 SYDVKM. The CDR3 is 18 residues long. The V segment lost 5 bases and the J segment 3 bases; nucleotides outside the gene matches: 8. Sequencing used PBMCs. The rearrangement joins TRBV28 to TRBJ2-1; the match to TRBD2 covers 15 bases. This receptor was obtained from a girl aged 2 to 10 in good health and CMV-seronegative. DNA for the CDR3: TGTGCCAGCAGTGTAGGAGGACTAGCGGGAGGGGACTACAATGAGCAGTTCTTC. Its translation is CASSVGGLAGGDYNEQFF.